This T cell receptor beta chain was recorded in a study of blood T cell repertoires in COVID-19. In the study overall: T cells, B-cell-depleted T cells, or PBMCs supplied cDNA or gDNA.

The CDR3 consists of 17 residues. In its sample, this clone was seen once. The table came from immunoSEQ multiplex PCR; TCRdb's copy has only in-frame clones and leaves some out. The sample shows about 110,000 clones, roughly 82% of them seen only once. What was sequenced was peripheral blood. This TCR was recovered from a woman aged 55-70 years with acute or convalescent COVID-19. V and J are TRBV21-1 and TRBJ1-2; the DNA was not compared with TRBD1, the D call given in the table. TRBV21-1 has pseudogene status. CDR3 amino acids: CASSSGTGGLSNYGYTF. CDR3 in DNA: TGTGCCAGCAGCAGCGGGACAGGGGGCCTCTCTAACTATGGCTACACCTTC.